The entry that follows covers one TCR beta chain sequence. The sample holds other DNA sequences that translate to the same CDR3. This entry comes from a study of cytomegalovirus exposure and HLA in healthy donors. The PCR employed 60 Vbeta primers together with 13 Jbeta primers. Some clones are missing from TCRdb's copy, which holds only in-frame ones; the method was immunoSEQ multiplex PCR. Of roughly 150,000 clones in the sample, approximately 80% were seen once. Specimen: PBMCs. This receptor was identified in a woman between 18 and 30 years old in good health and CMV-seronegative.

CDR3 region: CASSSSGGNTEAFF. The CDR3 DNA reads TGCGCCAGCAGCTCTTCAGGGGGCAACACTGAAGCTTTCTTT. The V and J genes are TRBV5-1 and TRBJ1-1; 8 nucleotides match TRBD1. Germline CDR1 reads SGHRS; CDR2 reads YFSETQ. This CDR3 has 14 residues. Trimming at V came to 3 bases and at J to 2 bases, leaving 3 bases not matched to a gene.